This is a list of T cell receptor beta chains from one sample in a study of blood T cells in healthy people across ages. TCRdb recomputed calls from the 5' RACE reads with MiXCR, one row per CDR3 protein. The data show about 1.8 million distinct CDR3 sequences, 40% to 55% seen once. Material: blood. These receptors originate from a woman aged 40 to 50 in good health. The CDR3 runs from the conserved cysteine through the conserved F or W.

j_gene: TRBJ2-4; v_gene: TRBV2; CDR3aa: CASSPTGDQYF
j_gene: NA; v_gene: TRBV10-3; CDR3aa: CAISDGGAVGGYEQYF
j_gene: TRBJ2-7; v_gene: TRBV7-2; CDR3aa: CASSLVSVSYEQYF
j_gene: TRBJ2-2; v_gene: TRBV20-1; CDR3aa: CSAKTSEMTGELFF
j_gene: TRBJ2-7; v_gene: TRBV5-1; CDR3aa: CASRAGEYEQYF
j_gene: NA; v_gene: TRBV18; CDR3aa: CASSRDPASEQYF
j_gene: TRBJ1-1; v_gene: TRBV20-1; CDR3aa: CSAGTEYMNTEAFF
j_gene: TRBJ2-1; v_gene: TRBV20-1; CDR3aa: CSASSSSGGEDEQFF
j_gene: TRBJ2-1; v_gene: TRBV27; CDR3aa: CASRSGRTDPYNEQFF
j_gene: TRBJ2-1; v_gene: TRBV28; CDR3aa: CASSPPWTSGGTYSYNEQFF
j_gene: TRBJ1-2; v_gene: TRBV6-1; CDR3aa: CASRVGHTNGYTF
j_gene: TRBJ2-5; v_gene: TRBV28; CDR3aa: CASEGEAETQYF
j_gene: TRBJ2-1; v_gene: TRBV20-1; CDR3aa: CSARQSGHSYNEQFF
j_gene: NA; v_gene: TRBV20-1; CDR3aa: CSASFGRGGPSKNIQYF
j_gene: TRBJ1-4; v_gene: TRBV3-1; CDR3aa: CASSQTRQGREKLFF
j_gene: TRBJ2-7; v_gene: TRBV29-1; CDR3aa: CSAAGAGSSYEQYF
j_gene: TRBJ2-5; v_gene: TRBV7-2; CDR3aa: CASSSGTNKETQYF
j_gene: TRBJ2-5; v_gene: TRBV6-2/TRBV6-3; CDR3aa: CASSRGLPETQYF
j_gene: TRBJ1-4; v_gene: TRBV7-8; CDR3aa: CASSLGPGGTNEKLFF
j_gene: TRBJ2-5; v_gene: TRBV11-3; CDR3aa: CASSSKDGVAQYF
j_gene: TRBJ1-6; v_gene: TRBV13; CDR3aa: CASGQGNSPLHF
j_gene: TRBJ2-7; v_gene: TRBV20-1; CDR3aa: CSASAGTRSEQYF
j_gene: TRBJ2-5; v_gene: TRBV28; CDR3aa: CASSFPAPQQETQYF
j_gene: TRBJ1-2; v_gene: TRBV20-1; CDR3aa: CSATTGLSYTF
j_gene: TRBJ2-5; v_gene: TRBV28; CDR3aa: CASSLSASPIWTQYF
j_gene: TRBJ1-2; v_gene: TRBV6-2/TRBV6-3; CDR3aa: CASNGQVVYGYTF
j_gene: TRBJ2-1; v_gene: TRBV20-1; CDR3aa: CSWGRSYNEQFF
j_gene: TRBJ2-3; v_gene: TRBV4-2; CDR3aa: CASSQERRTSGGADTQYF
j_gene: TRBJ1-2; v_gene: TRBV10-3; CDR3aa: CAISERQNYGYTF
j_gene: TRBJ1-4; v_gene: TRBV28; CDR3aa: CASSLGQLKLFF
j_gene: TRBJ2-5; v_gene: TRBV20-1; CDR3aa: CSARGSGAETQYF
j_gene: TRBJ2-3; v_gene: TRBV20-1; CDR3aa: CSAPTGGHTDTQYF
j_gene: TRBJ1-1; v_gene: TRBV25-1; CDR3aa: CASSERTGGDTEAFF
j_gene: TRBJ2-5; v_gene: TRBV6-5; CDR3aa: CASSYSGTSEETQYF
j_gene: TRBJ2-1; v_gene: TRBV20-1; CDR3aa: CSASGGTEQFF
j_gene: TRBJ2-7; v_gene: TRBV29-1; CDR3aa: CSVEYPGKETRYF
j_gene: TRBJ2-7; v_gene: TRBV20-1; CDR3aa: CSASQRGGTGVYEQYF
j_gene: TRBJ1-5; v_gene: TRBV7-8; CDR3aa: CASSSDTRQPQHF
j_gene: TRBJ2-1; v_gene: TRBV5-6; CDR3aa: CASSLGEGDEQFF
j_gene: TRBJ2-3; v_gene: TRBV24-1; CDR3aa: CATSDLQGFGPDTQYF
j_gene: TRBJ1-4; v_gene: TRBV4-1; CDR3aa: CASSQVLGQVKANEKLFF
j_gene: TRBJ2-7; v_gene: TRBV5-1; CDR3aa: CASSGDRGVLEQYF
j_gene: TRBJ2-7; v_gene: TRBV6-2/TRBV6-3; CDR3aa: CASSYVRDHEQYF
j_gene: TRBJ2-1; v_gene: TRBV2; CDR3aa: CAMTGGETQFF
j_gene: TRBJ1-2; v_gene: TRBV4-3; CDR3aa: CASSQAPGTGSPGFNYGYTF
j_gene: TRBJ2-3; v_gene: TRBV5-1; CDR3aa: CASSSSTGRPQYF
j_gene: TRBJ2-3; v_gene: TRBV20-1; CDR3aa: CSARLAGVADTQYF
j_gene: TRBJ2-1; v_gene: TRBV24-1; CDR3aa: CATEGNRVGNEQFF
j_gene: TRBJ2-7; v_gene: TRBV4-3; CDR3aa: CASSHVPGQGYSYEQYF
j_gene: TRBJ1-2; v_gene: TRBV25-1; CDR3aa: CASSDNRVSGYTF